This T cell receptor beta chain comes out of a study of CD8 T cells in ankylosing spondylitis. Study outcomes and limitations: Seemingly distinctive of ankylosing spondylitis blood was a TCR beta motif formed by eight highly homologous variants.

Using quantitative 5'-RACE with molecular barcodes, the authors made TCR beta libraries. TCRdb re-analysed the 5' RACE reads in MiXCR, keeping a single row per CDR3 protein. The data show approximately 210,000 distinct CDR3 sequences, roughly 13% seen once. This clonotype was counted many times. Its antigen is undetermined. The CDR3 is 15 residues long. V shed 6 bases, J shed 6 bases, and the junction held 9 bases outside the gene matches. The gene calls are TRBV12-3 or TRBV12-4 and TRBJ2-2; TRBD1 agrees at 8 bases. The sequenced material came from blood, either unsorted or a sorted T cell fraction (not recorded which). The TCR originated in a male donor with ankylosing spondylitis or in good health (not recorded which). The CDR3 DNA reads TGTGCCAGCAGGGGAGGACAGGGACGCGCCGGGGAGCTGTTTTTT. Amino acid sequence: CASRGGQGRAGELFF.